This record looks at one T cell receptor (beta chain) sequence and its context. No antigen is known for it. The germline gives CDR1 MGHRA, CDR2 YSYEKL. V was pared by 2 bases and J by 6 bases, with 3 bases of the junction left unmatched. The CDR3 loop spans 14 amino acids. The data derive from a study of T cell clonotyping in hematopoietic cell transplantation. Points from the study as a whole: No sorting was done, leaving CD4 and CD8 contributions mixed.

Clones were read by immunoSEQ multiplex PCR, and TCRdb kept only the in-frame ones, dropping some. The sample lists approximately 15,000 clones; more than 75% were seen once. The source of this sequence is a male patient in his sixties who had an allogeneic stem cell transplant from a related donor, so the T cells may come from the graft donor. Some clones in this sample may be carry-over from other donors' samples. The chain combines TRBV4-1 with TRBJ2-7; 11 bases fit TRBD1. Here the sequenced sample was PBMCs, taken 100 days after allogeneic stem cell transplant. The CDR3 loop reads CASSQTGTGGEQYF. The CDR3 DNA follows: TGCGCCAGCAGCCAAACCGGGACAGGGGGCGAGCAGTACTTC.